The clone carrying this TCR beta chain was seen more than once but under ten times. Its antigen is unidentified. The CDR3 length is 14 residues. Germline CDR1 is MDHEN and CDR2 is SYDVKM. V trimming: 6 bases; J trimming: 5 bases; junction bases outside the gene matches: 7. TCRdb re-called the RT-PCR reads with MiXCR, one entry per CDR3 protein. Here the sample spans roughly 780,000 distinct CDR3 sequences, less than 20% being singletons. The sample originates from a study of response to subunit inactivated influenza vaccine. Whole-study results and caveats: After each seasonal influenza vaccination, few new T cells are recruited, the authors suggested.

The chain combines TRBV28 with TRBJ2-7; 10 bases are shared with TRBD2. Material: PBMCs from blood, obtained roughly 5 days after vaccination. This receptor was obtained from a man aged 50 or older who received an inactivated influenza vaccine. The CDR3 reads CASRQLAGNNEQYF. CDR3 in DNA: TGTGCCAGCAGGCAACTAGCGGGGAACAACGAGCAGTACTTC.